Each of the 27 T cell receptor beta chains below was sequenced from the same sample in a study of T cells after yellow fever vaccination. TCRdb reanalysed the 5' RACE reads using MiXCR and keeps one entry per CDR3 protein. Of fewer than 450,000 distinct CDR3 sequences detected, around 10% appear once; the ten largest clones hold roughly 18%. Material: PBMCs, obtained on the day of the first yellow fever vaccination. These receptors all come from a man aged 18 to 35 who received the YFV17D yellow fever vaccine.

The sample holds a few counts of this clonotype. The chain combines TRBV7-2 with TRBJ2-7; 7 bases agree with TRBD1. The CDR3 has 15 amino acids. Trimming removed 2 bases from V and 0 bases from J; junction bases left unmatched: 4. Germline V CDR1 and CDR2: SGHTA, FQGNSA. Here the CDR3 reads CASSLSGQSSYEQYV. CDR3 bases: TGTGCCAGCAGCTTATCGGGACAGAGCTCCTACGAGCAGTACGTC.

The sample holds a few counts of this clonotype. The chain recombines TRBV19 with TRBJ1-1; D gene ambiguous. The CDR3 runs to 18 residues. Looked up from germline, CDR1 is LNHDA and CDR2 is SQIVND (reference sequence). The V end lost 1 base, the J end lost 2 bases, and 20 bases lay between the germline ends. The CDR3 spells CASSIVLPSARTNTEAFF. Here the CDR3 DNA reads TGTGCCAGTAGTATAGTACTCCCTTCAGCAAGAACCAACACTGAAGCTTTCTTT.

This rearrangement joins TRBV7-2 to TRBJ1-6; D is uncertain. The V gene lost 3 bases and the J gene lost 4 bases, with 10 bases spanning the gap. There are 15 residues in the CDR3. Germline V gene sequence: CDR1 SGHTA, CDR2 FQGNSA. The CDR3 region has the DNA TGTGCCAGCAGCTTTATGGGCAGATATAATTCACCCCTCCACTTT. Protein: CASSFMGRYNSPLHF. Complete variable domain (other parts from reference TRBV7-2 and TRBJ1-6): GAGVSQSPSNKVTEKGKDVELRCDPISGHTALYWYRQSLGQGLEFLIYFQGNSAPDKSGLPSDRFSAERTGGSVSTLTIQRTQQEDSAVYLCASSFMGRYNSPLHFGNGTRLTVT.

This clonotype was seen many times. The V gene is TRBV7-9, the J gene TRBJ1-3; D is uncertain. CDR1 is SEHNR and CDR2 is FQNEAQ in the germline V gene (reference sequence). CDR3 length: 13 amino acids. V lost 4 bases and J 4 bases, leaving 8 bases between the germline ends. CDR3 sequence reads: CASSWGGGNTIYF. In DNA form, the CDR3 reads TGTGCCAGCAGCTGGGGTGGGGGAAACACCATATATTTT.

This clonotype was observed a few times. This chain uses TRBV7-3 with TRBJ2-2; 8 bases are a match to TRBD1. The CDR3 runs to 14 residues. CDR1 SGHTA and CDR2 FQGTGA come from the germline V gene. Trimming removed 0 bases from V and 6 bases from J; junction bases left unmatched: 0. DNA of the CDR3: TGTGCCAGCAGCTTAACGGGACAGGCCGGGGAGCTGTTTTTT. It translates to CASSLTGQAGELFF.

The sample holds a few counts of this clonotype. The chain links TRBV7-9 to TRBJ2-5; D is unresolved. The CDR3 consists of 15 residues. V lost 2 bases, J lost 1 base, and 11 bases lay in between. From germline, CDR1 is SEHNR and CDR2 FQNEAQ (reference sequence). The CDR3 region has the DNA TGTGCCAGCAGCTTATTACACGGCCTCCAAGAGACCCAGTACTTC. Translation: CASSLLHGLQETQYF.

This clonotype turned up a few times. J is TRBJ2-1 and V is TRBV5-1; 12 nucleotides match TRBD2. CDR1 is SGHRS, CDR2 YFSETQ, per germline. The junction had 15 bases not matched to a gene; V was cut back by 5 bases and J by 9 bases. The CDR3 extends over 17 amino acids. The CDR3 nucleotides read TGCGCCAGCAGTTTTACGATTCTAGCGGGGGGGCACGTTGAGCAGTTCTTC. Its translation: CASSFTILAGGHVEQFF.

This chain uses TRBV12-3 or TRBV12-4 with TRBJ1-5; D remains ambiguous. The CDR3 sequence is 14 residues long. V was clipped by 7 bases and J by 0 bases, with 10 bases between them. CDR3 in DNA: TGTGCCAGCAACCTCGAAGGTAGCAATCAGCCCCAGCATTTT. Its translation: CASNLEGSNQPQHF.

This clonotype was detected only a few times. This chain uses TRBV12-3 or TRBV12-4 with TRBJ1-2, with D unresolved. This CDR3 has 12 amino acids. V lost 2 bases and J 7 bases, leaving 8 bases between the germline ends. The CDR3 nucleotides are TGTGCCAGCAGTTTAAGGGTTGGTGGCTACACCTTC. Translating gives CASSLRVGGYTF.

As to this clonotype: Possible read error: a much larger clone is one base away. This rearrangement joins TRBV4-3 to TRBJ1-1, with D perhaps matching TRBD1 (5 bases). Germline CDR1 LGHNA, CDR2 YSLEER. The CDR3 length is 14 residues. CDR3 nucleotide sequence: TGCGACAGCAGCCAGAATCAGGGCTTCACTGAAGCTTTCTTT. Its protein product is CDSSQNQGFTEAFF.

This clonotype was seen more than once but under ten times. The chain joins TRBV4-1 to TRBJ2-3; D might be TRBD1 (6 bases). Per germline, CDR1 MGHRA and CDR2 YSYEKL. The CDR3 covers 16 residues. V was clipped by 4 bases and J by 3 bases, with 17 bases between them. CDR3 bases: TGCGCCAGCAGCCGACAGAGGACAGTTTGGACAGATACGCAGTATTTT. Protein sequence: CASSRQRTVWTDTQYF.

This clonotype was seen only a few times. The V call is TRBV7-9, the J call TRBJ2-2; possibly TRBD2 for D (5 bases). This CDR3 contains 14 residues. Germline V gene data show CDR1 as SEHNR and CDR2 as FQNEAQ (reference sequence). V was cut by 5 bases and J by 6 bases, with 13 bases left in between. This chain's CDR3 is CASSPMGGPGELFF. CDR3 bases: TGTGCCAGCAGCCCCATGGGCGGGCCCGGGGAGCTGTTTTTT.

This sequence joins TRBV7-2 and TRBJ1-2; D unclear. V dropped 5 bases and J dropped 6 bases, with 16 bases sitting between them. Germline V gene sequence: CDR1 SGHTA, CDR2 FQGNSA. This CDR3 spans 14 amino acids. DNA for the CDR3: TGTGCCAGCAGCCCGTCCCCCCTCAATGATGGCTACACCTTC. Its translation: CASSPSPLNDGYTF. The whole variable domain, remainder taken from reference TRBV7-2 and TRBJ1-2, is GAGVSQSPSNKVTEKGKDVELRCDPISGHTALYWYRQSLGQGLEFLIYFQGNSAPDKSGLPSDRFSAERTGGSVSTLTIQRTQQEDSAVYLCASSPSPLNDGYTFGSGTRLTVV.

V and J are TRBV7-2 and TRBJ2-3; D may be TRBD1 (6 bases). The CDR3 runs 15 residues. CDR1 SGHTA and CDR2 FQGNSA come from the germline V gene. V was pared by 5 bases and J by 2 bases, with 14 bases between. For the CDR3, the DNA is TGTGCCAGCAGCGGGACATCTTGGCCCACAGATACGCAGTATTTT. It codes for CASSGTSWPTDTQYF.

Many counts were recorded for this clonotype. The V call is TRBV7-3, the J call TRBJ2-1, with 7 bases identical to TRBD2. This CDR3 contains 12 residues. V was pared by 2 bases and J by 8 bases, with 0 bases of the junction left unmatched. Germline V lookup: CDR1 SGHTA, CDR2 FQGTGA. CDR3: CASSLGGDEQFF. The CDR3 nucleotides read TGTGCCAGCAGCTTAGGGGGGGATGAGCAGTTCTTC.

This chain uses TRBV9 with TRBJ1-5; no firm D call. The germline CDR1 and CDR2 sequences are SGDLS and YYNGEE. Trimming removed 0 bases from V and 5 bases from J, with 9 bases in between. The CDR3 spans 14 residues. The CDR3 loop is CASSVESSDQPQHF. The CDR3, as DNA: TGTGCCAGCAGCGTAGAGAGTTCGGATCAGCCCCAGCATTTT.

The chain couples TRBV5-1 to TRBJ2-2, with 12 positions matching TRBD1. The CDR3 runs 15 residues. V was pared by 6 bases and J by 5 bases, with 5 bases of the junction left unmatched. Germline V lookup: CDR1 SGHRS, CDR2 YFSETQ. CDR3: CASTPGQGATGELFF. The DNA for the CDR3 is TGCGCCAGCACTCCGGGACAGGGGGCAACCGGGGAGCTGTTTTTT.

The V call is TRBV4-3, the J call TRBJ2-1; D ambiguous. The CDR3 contains 16 residues. V shed 0 bases and J shed 0 bases, with 9 bases lying between them. The V gene's germline CDR1 is LGHNA and CDR2 YSLEER. CDR3 sequence reads: CASSQDVQSSYNEQFF. CDR3 bases: TGCGCCAGCAGCCAAGATGTCCAGAGCTCCTACAATGAGCAGTTCTTC.

This clonotype has only a few counts. V gene TRBV7-8 combines with J gene TRBJ2-7, with TRBD1 identical over 8 bases. The CDR3 is 17 amino acids. CDR1 and CDR2 (germline): SGHVS, FQNEAQ. Germline trimming cut 2 bases from V and 2 bases from J; bases unmatched to any gene: 11. The CDR3 coding sequence is TGTGCCAGCAGCTTAAGCGGGTGGGGGACAGGCACCTACGAGCAGTACGTC. This encodes CASSLSGWGTGTYEQYV.

This clonotype appeared many times. This chain uses TRBV5-1 with TRBJ2-7; perhaps TRBD2 as D (7 bases). Germline CDR1 and CDR2: SGHRS and YFSETQ. There are 14 residues in the CDR3. V dropped 0 bases and J dropped 1 base, with 8 bases sitting between them. The CDR3 sequence: CASSLEGGSYEQYV. DNA for the CDR3: TGCGCCAGCAGCTTGGAGGGGGGGTCCTACGAGCAGTACGTC.

This clonotype has more than one count but fewer than ten. The chain employs TRBV7-2 and TRBJ2-5; the D gene could be TRBD1 or TRBD2 (5 bases each). Germline V gene data show CDR1 as SGHTA and CDR2 as FQGNSA. The CDR3 consists of 14 residues. The V and J ends lost 9 bases and 4 bases respectively, with 18 bases between them. CDR3 loop: CASTTLLGGETQYF. The CDR3 DNA reads as TGTGCCAGTACTACCCTTCTTGGGGGAGAGACCCAGTACTTC.

The rearrangement joins TRBV7-2 to TRBJ1-5; D is perhaps TRBD1 (5 bases). This CDR3 is 15 amino acids long. CDR1 is SGHTA, CDR2 FQGNSA, per germline. With 5 bases removed from V and 5 bases from J, the gap between germline ends came to 16 bases. Here the CDR3 DNA reads TGTGCCAGCAGCACCGGGAGCGGGGGGTATCAGCCCCAGCATTTT. Translating gives CASSTGSGGYQPQHF.

The J gene is TRBJ1-1, the V gene TRBV20-1, with 8 bases aligning to TRBD1. Germline assignment: CDR1 DFQATT and CDR2 SNEGSKA (reference sequence). The CDR3 runs 15 residues. The V segment lost 1 base and the J segment 5 bases; nucleotides outside the gene matches: 9. CDR3 sequence reads: CSARVGTGLWTEAFF. CDR3 DNA sequence: TGCAGTGCTAGAGTTGGGACAGGCCTATGGACTGAAGCTTTCTTT.

This clonotype was recorded a few times. The rearrangement joins TRBV29-1 to TRBJ2-5; 10 nucleotides match TRBD2. The CDR3 totals 15 residues. Germline values: CDR1 SQVTM, CDR2 ANQGSEA. J gave up 5 bases and V 5 bases, and 11 bases lay outside the gene matches. The CDR3 sequence is CSVSSLAGAWETQYF. CDR3 nucleotides: TGCAGCGTTTCTTCCCTAGCGGGGGCTTGGGAGACCCAGTACTTC.

This sequence joins TRBV7-9 and TRBJ2-7; 7 bases are a match to TRBD1. Looked up from germline, CDR1 is SEHNR and CDR2 is FQNEAQ (reference sequence). V was clipped by 4 bases and J by 3 bases; unmatched bases: 6. This CDR3 is built from 14 residues. The CDR3 sequence is CASSSADRDYEQYF. In nucleotides, the CDR3 is TGTGCCAGCAGCTCTGCCGACAGGGACTACGAGCAGTACTTC.

The table lists this clonotype with a few counts. The chain joins TRBV14 to TRBJ2-5; 8 bases map to TRBD1. V shed 5 bases and J 5 bases; nucleotides not matched to a gene: 10. There are 15 residues in the CDR3. CDR1 is SGHDN, CDR2 FVKESK, per germline. The CDR3 DNA sequence: TGTGCCAGCAGCGTAAGAAGGGACAGGCTGGAGACCCAGTACTTC. Its protein is CASSVRRDRLETQYF.

This clonotype appeared a few times. The genes are TRBV4-3 and TRBJ2-2; D gene unclear. This CDR3 is built from 17 residues. Germline-derived CDR1 and CDR2 are LGHNA and YSLEER. V dropped 1 base and J dropped 0 bases, with 12 bases sitting between them. CDR3 protein: CASSQGWAVTNTGELFF. The CDR3 coding sequence is TGCGCCAGCAGCCAAGGGTGGGCGGTGACGAACACCGGGGAGCTGTTTTTT.